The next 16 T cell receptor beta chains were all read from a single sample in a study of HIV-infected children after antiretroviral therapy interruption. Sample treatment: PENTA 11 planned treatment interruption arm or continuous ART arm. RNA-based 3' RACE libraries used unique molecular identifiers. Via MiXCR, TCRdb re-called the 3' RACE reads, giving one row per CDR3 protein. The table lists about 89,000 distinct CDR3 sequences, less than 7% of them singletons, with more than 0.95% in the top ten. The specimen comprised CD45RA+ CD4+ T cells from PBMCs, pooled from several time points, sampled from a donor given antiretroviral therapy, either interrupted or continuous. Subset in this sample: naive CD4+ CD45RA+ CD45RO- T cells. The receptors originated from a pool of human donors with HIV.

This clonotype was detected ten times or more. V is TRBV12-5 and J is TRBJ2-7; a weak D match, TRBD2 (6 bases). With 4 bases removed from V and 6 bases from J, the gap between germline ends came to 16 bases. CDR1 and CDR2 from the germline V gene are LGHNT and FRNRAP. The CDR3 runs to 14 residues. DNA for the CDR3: TGTGCTAGTGGTTCCCGGGAGACACCCAGCGAGCAGTACTTC. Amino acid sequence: CASGSRETPSEQYF.

The CDR3 DNA follows: TGCGCCAGCAGCTTGGATCCAGGGGGGGGCAATCAGCCCCAGCATTTT. It is translated as CASSLDPGGGNQPQHF. The chain carries TRBV5-1 and TRBJ1-5, with 7 bases that match TRBD1. V trimming: 0 bases; J trimming: 2 bases; junction bases outside the gene matches: 5. The CDR3 is 16 residues long. Germline CDR1 is SGHRS and CDR2 is YFSETQ.

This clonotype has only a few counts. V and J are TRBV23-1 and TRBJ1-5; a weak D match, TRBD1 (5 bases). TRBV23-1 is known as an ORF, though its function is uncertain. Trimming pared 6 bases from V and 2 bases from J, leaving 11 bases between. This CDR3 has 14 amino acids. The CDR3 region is CASSQGLGNQPQHF. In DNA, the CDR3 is TGCGCCAGCAGCCAGGGTTTAGGCAATCAGCCCCAGCATTTT.

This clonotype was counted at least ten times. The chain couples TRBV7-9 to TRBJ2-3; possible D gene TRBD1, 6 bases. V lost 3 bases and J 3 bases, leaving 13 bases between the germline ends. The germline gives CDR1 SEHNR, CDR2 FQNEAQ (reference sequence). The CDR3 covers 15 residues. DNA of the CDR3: TGTGCCAGCAGCTTGAGTACAGGGTCAACAGATACGCAGTATTTT. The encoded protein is CASSLSTGSTDTQYF.

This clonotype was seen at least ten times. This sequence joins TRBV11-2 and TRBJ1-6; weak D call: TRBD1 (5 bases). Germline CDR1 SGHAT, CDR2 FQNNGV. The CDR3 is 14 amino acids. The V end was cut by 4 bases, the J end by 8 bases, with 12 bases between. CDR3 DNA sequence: TGTGCCAGCAGCTCGACTGGGGCCCATTCACCCCTCCACTTT. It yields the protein CASSSTGAHSPLHF.

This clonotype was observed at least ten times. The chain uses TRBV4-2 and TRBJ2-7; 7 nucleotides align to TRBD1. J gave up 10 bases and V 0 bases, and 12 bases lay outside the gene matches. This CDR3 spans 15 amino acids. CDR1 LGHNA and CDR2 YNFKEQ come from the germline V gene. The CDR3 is CASSQDRDSSYEQYF. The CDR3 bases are TGTGCCAGCAGCCAAGATAGGGACAGCTCCTATGAACAGTACTTC.

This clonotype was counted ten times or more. The DNA for the CDR3 is TGCAGTGCGGCCCAGGGGGCTGAGTCACCCCTCCACTTT. Translating gives CSAAQGAESPLHF. The rearrangement joins TRBV20-1 to TRBJ1-6; 8 bases are a match to TRBD1. J gave up 10 bases and V 6 bases, and 8 bases lay outside the gene matches. From germline, CDR1 is DFQATT and CDR2 SNEGSKA (reference sequence). The CDR3 contains 13 residues.

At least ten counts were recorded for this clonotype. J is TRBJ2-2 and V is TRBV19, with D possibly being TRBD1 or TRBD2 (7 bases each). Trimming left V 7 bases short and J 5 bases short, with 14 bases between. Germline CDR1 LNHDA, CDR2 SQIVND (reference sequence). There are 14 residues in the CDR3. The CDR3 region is CASNRQGGTGELFF. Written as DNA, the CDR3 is TGTGCCAGTAATCGACAGGGAGGGACCGGGGAGCTGTTTTTT.

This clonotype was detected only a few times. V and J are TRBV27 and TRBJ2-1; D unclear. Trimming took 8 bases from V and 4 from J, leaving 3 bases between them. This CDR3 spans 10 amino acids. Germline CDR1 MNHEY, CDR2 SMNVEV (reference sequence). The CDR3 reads CASGYNEQFF. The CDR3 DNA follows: TGTGCCAGCGGGTACAATGAGCAGTTCTTC.

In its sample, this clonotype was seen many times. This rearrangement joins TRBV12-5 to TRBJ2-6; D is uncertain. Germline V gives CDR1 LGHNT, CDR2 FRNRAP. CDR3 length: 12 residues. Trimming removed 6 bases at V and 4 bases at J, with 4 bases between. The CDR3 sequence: CASGPGANVLTF. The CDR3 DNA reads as TGTGCTAGTGGCCCAGGGGCCAACGTCCTGACTTTC.

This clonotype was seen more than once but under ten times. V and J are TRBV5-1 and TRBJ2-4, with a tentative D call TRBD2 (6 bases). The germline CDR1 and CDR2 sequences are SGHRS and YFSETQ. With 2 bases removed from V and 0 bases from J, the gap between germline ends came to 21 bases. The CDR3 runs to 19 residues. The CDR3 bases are TGCGCCAGCAGCTTCATTCCGTCCCTCGGGGGTTTAGCCAAAAACATTCAGTACTTC. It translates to CASSFIPSLGGLAKNIQYF.

CDR3 in amino acids: CSARLAGAGELFF. The CDR3 nucleotides are TGCAGTGCTAGACTAGCGGGGGCCGGGGAGCTGTTTTTT. This chain joins TRBV20-1 and TRBJ2-2; 10 positions match TRBD2. The CDR3 contains 13 residues. Germline V CDR1 and CDR2: DFQATT, SNEGSKA (reference sequence). Trimming at V came to 2 bases and at J to 6 bases, leaving 0 bases not matched to a gene.

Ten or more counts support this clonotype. This chain's CDR3 is CASSLLAGGPDTQYF. As DNA, the CDR3 is TGCGCCAGCAGCTTGTTAGCGGGAGGGCCAGATACGCAGTATTTT. The rearrangement uses TRBV5-1 and TRBJ2-3, with 11 nucleotides matching TRBD2. This CDR3 spans 15 amino acids. Germline loops: CDR1 SGHRS, CDR2 YFSETQ. V trimming: 1 base; J trimming: 4 bases; junction bases outside the gene matches: 2.

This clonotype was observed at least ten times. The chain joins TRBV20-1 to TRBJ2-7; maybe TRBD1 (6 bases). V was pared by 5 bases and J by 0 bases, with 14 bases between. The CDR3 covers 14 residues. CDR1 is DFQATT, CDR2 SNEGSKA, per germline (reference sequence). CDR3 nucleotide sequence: TGCAGTGCTCCTATTGGGGGCAACTCCTACGAGCAGTACTTC. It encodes CSAPIGGNSYEQYF.

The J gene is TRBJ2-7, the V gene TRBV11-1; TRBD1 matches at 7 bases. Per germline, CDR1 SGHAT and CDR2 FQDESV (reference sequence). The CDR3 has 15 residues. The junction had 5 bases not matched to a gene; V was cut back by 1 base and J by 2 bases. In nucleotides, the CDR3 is TGTGCCAGCAGCTTAGAGACAGGGAGAACCTACGAGCAGTACTTC. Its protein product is CASSLETGRTYEQYF.

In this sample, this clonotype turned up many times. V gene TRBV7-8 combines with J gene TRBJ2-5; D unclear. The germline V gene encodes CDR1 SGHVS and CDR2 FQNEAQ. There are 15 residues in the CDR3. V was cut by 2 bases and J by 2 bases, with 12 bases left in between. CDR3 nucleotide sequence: TGTGCCAGCAGCTTATCGAGCGTTCAACAAGAGACCCAGTACTTC. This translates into CASSLSSVQQETQYF.